This note documents a single T cell receptor beta chain sequence. Antigen: not known. Germline V gene sequence: CDR1 MGHRA, CDR2 YSYEKL. With 1 base clipped from V and 1 base from J, the junction kept 10 bases outside the gene matches. CDR3 length: 18 amino acids. The record originates from a study of Graves' ophthalmopathy and Graves' hyperthyroidism. The sequenced template was RNA, covering the TCR beta CDR3 region. First-round RT-PCR with HTBI primers preceded a second-round multiplex PCR. TCRdb reprocessed the multiplex PCR reads via MiXCR and lists one record per CDR3 protein. The sample consists of 200,000 to 250,000 distinct CDR3 sequences, roughly a fifth of them appearing once. Study results and caveats: Ophthalmopathy and stable hyperthyroidism were discriminated by a 13-signature model, with over 85% sensitivity and 81.08% specificity.

The receptor's source is a woman aged 45-60 years with Graves' ophthalmopathy. The sample consisted of peripheral blood. The chain uses TRBV4-1 and TRBJ2-4; 7 positions agree with TRBD2. Written as DNA, the CDR3 is TGCGCCAGCAGCCAAGTGGTGAGGACTAGGAACGCCAAAAACATTCAGTACTTC. It translates to CASSQVVRTRNAKNIQYF.